These 32 T cell receptor beta chains were sequenced from one sample in a study of T cell responses to AZD1222 COVID-19 vaccine. This table comes from immunoSEQ multiplex PCR, and its TCRdb copy is limited to in-frame clones, with some not included. This repertoire shows about 160,000 clones, around nine tenths found once; its top ten account for roughly 5%. Sequenced here: peripheral blood, sampled on day 0 of AZD1222 vaccination. These receptor sequences come from an adult in good health.

This chain uses TRBV10-2 with TRBJ2-1; 10 positions agree with TRBD2. The CDR3 is 16 residues long. J gave up 5 bases and V 3 bases, and 7 bases lay outside the gene matches. The germline V gene encodes CDR1 WSHSY and CDR2 SAAADI. The CDR3 loop reads CASSETIAGGNNEQFF. The CDR3 DNA is TGCGCCAGCAGTGAAACCATAGCGGGGGGTAACAATGAGCAGTTCTTC.

CDR3 nucleotide sequence: TGTGCCAGCAGCTTGGCATATGGATCCTACGAGCAGTACTTC. The encoded protein is CASSLAYGSYEQYF. J is TRBJ2-7 and V is TRBV5-5; D remains ambiguous. CDR1 is SGHKS and CDR2 is YYEKEE in the germline V gene (reference sequence). This CDR3 spans 14 amino acids. Trimming took off 0 bases at V and 1 base at J, with 8 bases between the two ends.

The chain employs TRBV23-1 and TRBJ1-5; TRBD1 is a possible D gene (6 bases). TRBV23-1 has ORF status, its function being uncertain. The CDR3 is 16 amino acids. Trimming took off 6 bases at V and 4 bases at J, with 19 bases between the two ends. This chain's CDR3 is CASRRTAHPVNQPQHF. CDR3 nucleotide sequence: TGCGCCAGCAGGAGGACAGCCCACCCGGTTAATCAGCCCCAGCATTTT.

The chain has TRBV11-2 and TRBJ2-3; D gene unclear. V lost 4 bases and J 6 bases, leaving 5 bases between the germline ends. In germline, CDR1 is SGHAT, CDR2 FQNNGV. There are 11 residues in the CDR3. The CDR3 loop reads CASSSRDTQYF. The CDR3 DNA follows: TGTGCCAGCAGCTCTAGGGATACGCAGTATTTT.

This clone was recorded a few times. The chain carries TRBV5-4 and TRBJ2-2; 12 nucleotides align to TRBD2. There are 16 residues in the CDR3. The germline gives CDR1 SGHNT, CDR2 YYREEE (reference sequence). With 0 bases clipped from V and 5 bases from J, the junction kept 2 bases outside the gene matches. CDR3 bases: TGTGCCAGCAGCTTGGGACTAGCGGGAGTTACCGGGGAGCTGTTTTTT. Translation: CASSLGLAGVTGELFF.

The V and J genes are TRBV7-9 and TRBJ2-1; weak D call: TRBD1 (6 bases). Germline V gene lookup returns CDR1 SEHNR and CDR2 FQNEAQ (reference sequence). The CDR3 loop spans 15 amino acids. Trimming pared 5 bases from V and 5 bases from J, leaving 16 bases between. The CDR3 DNA reads TGTGCCAGCAGCCACAGGCAGGGGCAGGACAATGAGCAGTTCTTC. This encodes CASSHRQGQDNEQFF.

This clone was seen more than once but under ten times. The genes are TRBV5-6 and TRBJ1-1; D remains ambiguous. The CDR3 contains 12 residues. Germline V CDR1 and CDR2: SGHDT, YYEEEE. Trimming removed 3 bases from V and 1 base from J, with 4 bases in between. Here the CDR3 DNA reads TGTGCCAGCAGCTGGGGGAACACTGAAGCTTTCTTT. It is translated as CASSWGNTEAFF. Using reference TRBV5-6 and TRBJ1-1 for the parts outside the CDR3, the full variable domain is DAGVTQSPTHLIKTRGQQVTLRCSPKSGHDTVSWYQQALGQGPQFIFQYYEEEERQRGNFPDRFSGHQFPNYSSELNVNALLLGDSALYLCASSWGNTEAFFGQGTRLTVV.

The chain carries TRBV27 and TRBJ2-7; 8 bases agree with TRBD1. The V gene end was trimmed by 5 bases and the J gene end by 6 bases; junction bases not matched to a gene: 6. The CDR3 loop spans 13 amino acids. Germline V gives CDR1 MNHEY, CDR2 SMNVEV (reference sequence). This CDR3 is CASSPRTGFEQYF. The CDR3 region has the DNA TGTGCCAGCAGTCCTCGGACAGGGTTCGAGCAGTACTTC.

The J gene is TRBJ1-4, the V gene TRBV24-1; 9 bases align to TRBD1. The CDR3 covers 15 residues. In germline, CDR1 is KGHDR, CDR2 SFDVKD. V shed 3 bases and J 10 bases; nucleotides not matched to a gene: 8. The CDR3, as DNA: TGTGCCACCAGTGATCCGGGACAGGGTACAGGAAAACTGTTTTTT. Its protein product is CATSDPGQGTGKLFF.

There are many counts of this clone. This sequence joins TRBV7-2 and TRBJ2-7; 13 bases are shared with TRBD2. Germline loops: CDR1 SGHTA, CDR2 FQGNSA. The CDR3 sequence is 14 residues long. The V segment lost 6 bases and the J segment 4 bases; nucleotides outside the gene matches: 3. The CDR3 reads CASSPLAGGYEQYF. CDR3 nucleotide sequence: TGTGCCAGCAGTCCACTAGCGGGAGGGTACGAGCAGTACTTC.

The chain is built from TRBV19 and TRBJ2-2; TRBD1 or TRBD2 may be the D gene (5 bases each). The CDR3 runs 14 residues. Trimming shortened V by 5 bases and J by 7 bases, and 14 bases separated the two germline ends. In germline, CDR1 is LNHDA, CDR2 SQIVND (reference sequence). In DNA form, the CDR3 reads TGTGCCAGTAGTCGGGACGGTCGAGACGGGGAGCTGTTTTTT. Protein sequence: CASSRDGRDGELFF. Using reference TRBV19 and TRBJ2-2 for the parts outside the CDR3, the full variable domain is DGGITQSPKYLFRKEGQNVTLSCEQNLNHDAMYWYRQDPGQGLRLIYYSQIVNDFQKGDIAEGYSVSREKKESFPLTVTSAQKNPTAFYLCASSRDGRDGELFFGEGSRLTVL.

The CDR3 reads CASSLDFGGSTEAFF. CDR3 in DNA: TGTGCCAGCAGCTTAGACTTCGGGGGTTCAACTGAAGCTTTCTTT. The chain combines TRBV11-3 with TRBJ1-1, with a possible D match to TRBD1 (5 bases). The V gene's germline CDR1 is SGHNT and CDR2 YENEEA. The CDR3 length is 15 residues. The V gene lost 0 bases and the J gene lost 5 bases, with 13 bases spanning the gap.

The chain employs TRBV23-1 and TRBJ1-2; D not certain. TRBV23-1 qualifies as an ORF whose function is uncertain. The germline V and J ends were trimmed by 0 bases and 4 bases, with 15 bases remaining between them. The CDR3 is 16 residues long. The CDR3 coding sequence is TGCGCCAGCAGTCAATCCACGAGGAGATTCAGCTATGGCTACACCTTC. Amino acids: CASSQSTRRFSYGYTF.

The V gene is TRBV19, the J gene TRBJ1-1; D is unclear. Trimming took 10 bases from V and 3 from J, leaving 12 bases between them. The CDR3 has 12 residues. Germline V CDR1 and CDR2: LNHDA, SQIVND (reference sequence). CDR3 region: CATLPSDTEAFF. CDR3 DNA sequence: TGTGCCACCCTCCCGAGTGACACTGAAGCTTTCTTT.

This chain uses TRBV27 with TRBJ1-5; the D is unclear. CDR3 length: 13 residues. Trimming stripped 3 bases from V and 7 bases from J, with 10 bases between. Looked up from germline, CDR1 is MNHEY and CDR2 is SMNVEV (reference sequence). The CDR3 DNA sequence: TGTGCCAGCAGTTTTGCCATTTGGCAGCCCCAGCATTTT. It encodes CASSFAIWQPQHF.

The V gene is TRBV6-4, the J gene TRBJ2-5; 13 nucleotides match TRBD2. This CDR3 spans 15 amino acids. V lost 5 bases to trimming and J lost 2 bases; unmatched junction nucleotides: 2. Germline values: CDR1 MRHNA, CDR2 SNTAGT. The CDR3 DNA reads TGTGCCAGCAGTCTGACTAGCGGGGGGCAAGAGACCCAGTACTTC. Amino acids: CASSLTSGGQETQYF.

The chain uses TRBV2 and TRBJ1-2, with D hard to call. The length of the CDR3 is 12 residues. Germline V lookup: CDR1 SNHLY, CDR2 FYNNEI. V gave up 7 bases and J gave up 4 bases, with 10 bases separating them. The CDR3 is CASIKGSYGYTF. CDR3 nucleotide sequence: TGTGCCAGCATAAAGGGCAGCTATGGCTACACCTTC.

The chain uses TRBV19 and TRBJ1-6; no definite D call. Germline lookup yields CDR1 LNHDA and CDR2 SQIVND (reference sequence). The CDR3 has 16 amino acids. Trimming removed 3 bases from V and 0 bases from J, with 9 bases in between. The CDR3 nucleotides read TGTGCCAGTAGTATTTGGGAGAGCTCCTATAATTCACCCCTCCACTTT. This gives the protein CASSIWESSYNSPLHF.

CDR3 protein: CSVVKEEKLFF. The CDR3 DNA follows: TGCAGCGTTGTGAAGGAAGAAAAACTGTTTTTT. V gene TRBV29-1 combines with J gene TRBJ1-4; D uncertain. Germline CDR1 is SQVTM and CDR2 is ANQGSEA. The CDR3 has 11 amino acids. V was shortened by 4 bases and J by 8 bases, with 8 bases between the two germline ends.

The chain links TRBV30 to TRBJ1-5; maybe TRBD1 (6 bases). The V gene lost 3 bases and the J gene lost 7 bases, with 16 bases spanning the gap. The CDR3 covers 14 residues. Per germline, CDR1 GTSNPN and CDR2 SVGIG (reference sequence). The CDR3 nucleotides read TGTGCCTGGAGGGCACGGACAGTCGGCCAGCCCCAGCATTTT. Its translation: CAWRARTVGQPQHF.

The chain employs TRBV6-5 and TRBJ1-5; the D gene is possibly TRBD1 (6 bases). Germline-derived CDR1 and CDR2 are MNHEY and SVGAGI. V was cut by 6 bases and J by 7 bases, with 19 bases left in between. CDR3 length equals 15 residues. As DNA, the CDR3 is TGTGCCAGCAGGCCTCCAGGGGTCCCAAGGCAGCCCCAGCATTTT. Amino acids: CASRPPGVPRQPQHF.

J is TRBJ1-4 and V is TRBV28, with D perhaps matching TRBD1 (6 bases). The CDR3 is 15 amino acids. Trimming took off 1 base at V and 3 bases at J, with 9 bases between the two ends. Germline lookup yields CDR1 MDHEN and CDR2 SYDVKM. The CDR3, as DNA: TGTGCCAGCAGTTTATTACAGGGTGCTAATGAAAAACTGTTTTTT. Its translation is CASSLLQGANEKLFF.

The J gene is TRBJ2-7, the V gene TRBV7-3; a possible D gene is TRBD1 (6 bases). Trimming stripped 5 bases from V and 0 bases from J, with 11 bases between. The germline V gene encodes CDR1 SGHTA and CDR2 FQGTGA. CDR3 length: 14 amino acids. The CDR3 DNA follows: TGTGCCAGCAGCACAGACAGGTTCTCCTACGAGCAGTACTTC. It codes for CASSTDRFSYEQYF.

The chain carries TRBV19 and TRBJ2-6, with TRBD1 matching over 7 bases. In germline, CDR1 is LNHDA, CDR2 SQIVND (reference sequence). The CDR3 totals 15 residues. V dropped 3 bases and J dropped 2; count of bases not matched to a gene: 1. The CDR3 protein is CASSIGTAGANVLTF. In DNA, the CDR3 is TGTGCCAGTAGTATCGGGACAGCTGGGGCCAACGTCCTGACTTTC.

V is TRBV7-2 and J is TRBJ1-5; 10 nucleotides agree with TRBD1. CDR1 SGHTA and CDR2 FQGNSA come from the germline V gene. V was pared by 3 bases and J by 0 bases, with 5 bases of the junction left unmatched. The CDR3 runs 17 residues. CDR3 amino acids: CASSLTGGPFSNQPQHF. For the CDR3, the DNA is TGTGCCAGCAGCTTGACAGGGGGCCCCTTTAGCAATCAGCCCCAGCATTTT.

The table lists this clone with a count of one. The rearrangement links TRBV5-1 to TRBJ2-4; D call uncertain. Germline values: CDR1 SGHRS, CDR2 YFSETQ. CDR3 length: 12 amino acids. V lost 3 bases, J lost 5 bases, and 6 bases lay in between. CDR3 coding DNA: TGCGCCAGCAGCTCAGAGGAAAACATTCAGTACTTC. This codes for CASSSEENIQYF.

The chain employs TRBV5-4 and TRBJ2-2, with D unresolved. Trimming left V 0 bases short and J 0 bases short, with 6 bases between. Germline loops: CDR1 SGHNT, CDR2 YYREEE (reference sequence). The CDR3 is made up of 15 amino acids. The CDR3 sequence is CASSLARANTGELFF. The CDR3 nucleotides are TGTGCCAGCAGCTTGGCCAGAGCGAACACCGGGGAGCTGTTTTTT.

The chain joins TRBV18 to TRBJ2-3; 11 bases are a match to TRBD2. From germline, CDR1 is KGHSH and CDR2 LQKENI. J lost 3 bases, V lost 3 bases, and 2 bases had no gene match. The CDR3 extends over 15 amino acids. This CDR3 is CASSPTSGVTDTQYF. The CDR3 coding sequence is TGTGCCAGCTCACCGACTAGCGGGGTAACAGATACGCAGTATTTT. The full variable domain, with the rest looked up from reference TRBV18 and TRBJ2-3, is NAGVMQNPRHLVRRRGQEARLRCSPMKGHSHVYWYRQLPEEGLKFMVYLQKENIIDESGMPKERFSAEFPKEGPSILRIQQVVRGDSAAYFCASSPTSGVTDTQYFGPGTRLTVL.

The V gene is TRBV6-1, the J gene TRBJ2-7; the D is unclear. This CDR3 has 14 residues. Germline CDR1 and CDR2: MNHNS and SASEGT. V lost 2 bases and J lost 3, with 11 bases in between. CDR3 residues: CASSEIGQNYEQYF. The DNA for the CDR3 is TGTGCCAGCAGTGAAATAGGTCAGAACTACGAGCAGTACTTC.

The chain couples TRBV28 to TRBJ1-1; D not certain. Trimming removed 3 bases from V and 5 bases from J, with 10 bases in between. The CDR3 is 13 amino acids. Germline assignment: CDR1 MDHEN and CDR2 SYDVKM. The CDR3 here is CASSFVSGTEAFF. The CDR3 nucleotides are TGTGCCAGCAGTTTCGTGTCTGGGACTGAAGCTTTCTTT.

This chain links TRBV6-5 with TRBJ1-5; no firm D call. Trimming removed 6 bases at V and 6 bases at J, with 12 bases between. CDR3 size: 13 residues. Germline V lookup: CDR1 MNHEY, CDR2 SVGAGI. CDR3 loop: CASSLKVTQPQHF. Here the CDR3 DNA reads TGTGCCAGCAGCCTGAAAGTAACTCAGCCCCAGCATTTT.

This clone was seen a single time. The rearrangement joins TRBV7-9 to TRBJ1-2; weak D call: TRBD1 (5 bases). The V and J ends lost 0 bases and 4 bases respectively, with 15 bases between them. Germline lookup yields CDR1 SEHNR and CDR2 FQNEAQ (reference sequence). This CDR3 region has 16 residues. CDR3 residues: CASSLAETEFFYGYTF. CDR3 in DNA: TGTGCCAGCAGCTTAGCGGAGACAGAGTTTTTCTATGGCTACACCTTC.